Listed here are 14 T cell receptor beta chains from one sample, sequenced in a study of CD8 T cells in ankylosing spondylitis. TCRdb reprocessed the 5' RACE reads via MiXCR and lists one record per CDR3 protein. The profile covers approximately 290,000 distinct CDR3 sequences, with around 20% appearing a single time and roughly 4% taken by the ten largest. Sample: blood, either unsorted or a sorted T cell fraction (not recorded which). These receptors came from a female donor with ankylosing spondylitis or in good health (not recorded which).

This clonotype was seen repeatedly, ten times or more. The genes are TRBV7-3 and TRBJ1-2; 11 bases are a match to TRBD1. Germline CDR1 SGHTA, CDR2 FQGTGA. The CDR3 has 15 amino acids. Germline trimming cut 5 bases from V and 3 bases from J; bases unmatched to any gene: 5. CDR3 bases: TGTGCCAGCAGCAAAACGGGACAGGGGGACTATGGCTACACCTTC. Protein product: CASSKTGQGDYGYTF.

This sequence joins TRBV6-5 and TRBJ1-6; TRBD1 agrees at 7 bases. This CDR3 is 14 amino acids long. With V trimmed by 4 bases and J by 8 bases, 5 bases remained unmatched. Looked up from germline, CDR1 is MNHEY and CDR2 is SVGAGI. The CDR3 DNA sequence: TGTGCCAGCAGTTTCCGGGACAGTTATTCACCCCTCCACTTT. It specifies CASSFRDSYSPLHF.

This clonotype has ten or more counts. A read error may account for a junction end that differs from germline. The chain is built from TRBV18 and TRBJ2-7; 13 bases align to TRBD2. The CDR3 spans 15 residues. The germline V gene has CDR1 KGHSH and CDR2 LQKENI. The CDR3 DNA is TGCGCCAGCAGCCCCCGGACTAGCGGGAGCTACGAGCAGTACTTC. The encoded protein is CASSPRTSGSYEQYF.

This clonotype was picked up a small number of times. The chain uses TRBV28 and TRBJ1-1; 7 bases fit TRBD1. V was pared by 4 bases and J by 11 bases, with 10 bases of the junction left unmatched. Germline V gene data show CDR1 as MDHEN and CDR2 as SYDVKM. The CDR3 length is 13 residues. CDR3 amino acids: CASSSTGDPRAFF. DNA for the CDR3: TGTGCCAGCAGTTCTACAGGGGATCCCAGGGCTTTCTTT.

J is TRBJ2-1 and V is TRBV25-1; possibly TRBD2 for D (6 bases). The CDR3 covers 16 residues. Looked up from germline, CDR1 is MGHDK and CDR2 is SYGVNS. V dropped 2 bases and J dropped 0 bases, with 11 bases sitting between them. CDR3 amino acids: CASSEGSGNSYNEQFF. The CDR3 coding sequence is TGTGCCAGCAGTGAAGGTAGCGGCAACTCCTACAATGAGCAGTTCTTC.

The chain uses TRBV7-2 and TRBJ2-7; tentatively, D is TRBD2 (5 bases). The CDR3 consists of 12 residues. Germline V gene data show CDR1 as SGHTA and CDR2 as FQGNSA. The ends were cut back, 2 bases at V and 13 bases at J, with 15 bases in the middle. Here the CDR3 DNA reads TGTGCCAGCAGCTTATCCGGACTCAGCGCATACTTC. As protein: CASSLSGLSAYF. The full variable domain, completed using reference TRBV7-2 and TRBJ2-7, is GAGVSQSPSNKVTEKGKDVELRCDPISGHTALYWYRQSLGQGLEFLIYFQGNSAPDKSGLPSDRFSAERTGGSVSTLTIQRTQQEDSAVYLCASSLSGLSAYFGPGTRLTVT.

The genes are TRBV9 and TRBJ2-2; tentatively, D is TRBD1 (5 bases). V lost 1 base and J 3 bases, leaving 10 bases between the germline ends. This CDR3 has 15 amino acids. CDR1 and CDR2 from the germline V gene are SGDLS and YYNGEE. The CDR3 protein is CASSVQGSYTGELFF. The CDR3 DNA follows: TGTGCCAGCAGCGTACAGGGATCATACACCGGGGAGCTGTTTTTT.

In this sample, this clonotype turned up many times. For the CDR3, the DNA is TGTGCCATCAGTGCCCCGGCGACAGGGGGCAGCTACGAGCAGTACTTC. Protein: CAISAPATGGSYEQYF. This chain joins TRBV10-3 and TRBJ2-7, with 10 bases that match TRBD1. CDR1 is ENHRY, CDR2 SYGVKD, per germline. The junction had 9 bases not matched to a gene; V was cut back by 4 bases and J by 3 bases. The CDR3 totals 16 residues.

This clonotype came up a few times. The J gene is TRBJ2-1, the V gene TRBV20-1; 7 bases agree with TRBD2. This CDR3 region has 13 residues. CDR1 and CDR2 from the germline V gene are DFQATT and SNEGSKA (reference sequence). CDR3: CSGGSDPYNEQFF. The DNA of the CDR3 is TGCAGCGGCGGGAGCGACCCTTACAATGAGCAGTTCTTC.

V usage is TRBV2 and J usage is TRBJ1-1; D unresolved. This CDR3 spans 14 amino acids. Germline V gene data show CDR1 as SNHLY and CDR2 as FYNNEI. V lost 4 bases to trimming and J lost 3 bases, with 12 bases between them. The CDR3 here is CASSVGSHDTEAFF. The DNA for the CDR3 is TGTGCCAGCAGTGTAGGATCTCACGACACTGAAGCTTTCTTT.

A few counts support this clonotype. The chain couples TRBV20-1 to TRBJ2-3; D may be TRBD2 (5 bases). CDR3 length: 14 amino acids. V was trimmed by 1 base and J by 4 bases, leaving 12 bases between them. Germline CDR1 reads DFQATT; CDR2 reads SNEGSKA (reference sequence). The CDR3 region is CSARAGIPADTQYF. CDR3 nucleotide sequence: TGCAGTGCTAGAGCGGGGATTCCCGCAGATACGCAGTATTTT.

The chain carries TRBV21-1 and TRBJ2-2; the table gives TRBD1 as D, unverified against the DNA. TRBV21-1 corresponds to a pseudogene. The CDR3 consists of 15 residues. The CDR3 coding sequence is TGTGCCAGCAGTCCCCTATCGGAGGAGCCCGGGGAGCTGTTTTTT. Amino acids: CASSPLSEEPGELFF.

The CDR3 sequence: CSVVSGDNLNEQFF. The DNA of the CDR3 is TGCAGCGTTGTTTCGGGGGACAACCTCAATGAGCAGTTCTTC. The gene calls are TRBV29-1 and TRBJ2-1; the D call may be TRBD1 or TRBD2 (6 bases each). This CDR3 comprises 14 residues. Germline V lookup: CDR1 SQVTM, CDR2 ANQGSEA. The germline V and J ends were trimmed by 4 bases and 6 bases, with 16 bases remaining between them.

This clonotype was recorded a few times. The J gene is TRBJ2-1, the V gene TRBV15, with TRBD2 identical over 9 bases. Germline values: CDR1 LNHNV, CDR2 YYDKDF (reference sequence). The CDR3 runs 15 residues. After removal of 1 base from V and 9 bases from J, the junction contained 7 bases not matched to a gene. In DNA form, the CDR3 reads TGTGCCACCAGCAGAGGTAGCGGGAGTAGCCTTGAGCAGTTCTTC. It codes for CATSRGSGSSLEQFF. Supplemented by reference TRBV15 and TRBJ2-1, the full variable domain reads DAMVIQNPRYQVTQFGKPVTLSCSQTLNHNVMYWYQQKSSQAPKLLFHYYDKDFNNEADTPDNFQSRRPNTSFCFLDIRSPGLGDTAMYLCATSRGSGSSLEQFFGPGTRLTVL.